What follows are 10 T cell receptor beta chains derived from one specimen sequenced in a study of technical replicates of blood from a few donors. The protocol was immunoSEQ multiplex PCR, while the TCRdb copy is restricted to in-frame clones and leaves out a portion. The table shows more than 15,000 clones, with 80% to 90% occurring only once. Sequencing was performed on PBMCs. Receptors originate from a human donor in good health.

V and J are TRBV21-1 and TRBJ2-3; TRBD2, the table's D call, was not compared with the DNA. TRBV21-1 is recorded as a pseudogene. The CDR3 is made up of 17 amino acids. CDR3: CASSKGTSTPRGDTQYF. The CDR3 DNA reads as TGTGCCAGCAGCAAAGGGACTAGTACTCCCCGGGGAGATACGCAGTATTTT.

The chain has TRBV27 and TRBJ1-1; no definite D call. Germline V gives CDR1 MNHEY, CDR2 SMNVEV (reference sequence). V was shortened by 1 base and J by 0 bases, with 12 bases between the two germline ends. The CDR3 is made up of 16 amino acids. CDR3 DNA: TGTGCCAGCAGTTTATTGCGGGAGACGCTGAACACTGAAGCTTTCTTT. It is translated as CASSLLRETLNTEAFF.

This sequence joins TRBV28 and TRBJ1-5; the D is unclear. The CDR3 consists of 14 residues. CDR1 MDHEN and CDR2 SYDVKM come from the germline V gene. V was clipped by 6 bases and J by 1 base, with 10 bases between them. CDR3 DNA: TGTGCCAGCAGAACCCCCGGGAGCAATCAGCCCCAGCATTTT. It codes for CASRTPGSNQPQHF.

The V and J genes are TRBV27 and TRBJ2-3; a weak D match, TRBD2 (6 bases). There are 15 residues in the CDR3. CDR1 is MNHEY, CDR2 SMNVEV, per germline (reference sequence). V lost 5 bases and J 2 bases, leaving 14 bases between the germline ends. CDR3 DNA sequence: TGTGCCAGCAGTAGAGCCGGGGACTTCACAGATACGCAGTATTTT. It translates to CASSRAGDFTDTQYF.

The J gene is TRBJ2-1, the V gene TRBV25-1, with D maybe TRBD2 (6 bases). The V and J ends lost 10 bases and 7 bases respectively, with 11 bases between them. The CDR3 consists of 11 residues. Germline V gives CDR1 MGHDK, CDR2 SYGVNS. CDR3 coding DNA: TGTGCCACTGGTCGGGGGAATGAGCAGTTCTTC. This gives the protein CATGRGNEQFF.

This clone was counted a few times. The chain has TRBV7-3 and TRBJ1-2; TRBD1 agrees at 7 bases. The V gene's germline CDR1 is SGHTA and CDR2 FQGTGA. This CDR3 contains 14 residues. V shed 4 bases, J shed 6 bases, and the junction held 8 bases outside the gene matches. The DNA of the CDR3 is TGTGCCAGCAGCTCCGGCACAGGGGAGGATGGCTACACCTTC. Protein: CASSSGTGEDGYTF.

V gene TRBV7-3 combines with J gene TRBJ2-3, with D possibly matching TRBD2 (5 bases). This CDR3 is 15 amino acids long. V shed 5 bases and J shed 0 bases, with 12 bases lying between them. Germline assignment: CDR1 SGHTA and CDR2 FQGTGA. CDR3 sequence reads: CASSARAESTDTQYF. CDR3 sequence (DNA): TGTGCCAGCAGCGCGAGAGCGGAAAGCACAGATACGCAGTATTTT.

CDR3 in DNA: TGTGCCAGCAAACTTGCGCCAGGGACAGCCTACGAGCAGTACTTC. It specifies CASKLAPGTAYEQYF. The V gene is TRBV27, the J gene TRBJ2-7, with 7 bases lining up with TRBD1. The length of the CDR3 is 15 residues. V shed 7 bases and J 2 bases; nucleotides not matched to a gene: 11. Germline V gene data show CDR1 as MNHEY and CDR2 as SMNVEV (reference sequence).

This clone was seen a few times. CDR3 loop: CASSEPIVNTIYF. CDR3 coding DNA: TGTGCCAGCAGCGAGCCCATCGTTAACACCATATATTTT. The genes are TRBV9 and TRBJ1-3, with D unclear. V shed 3 bases and J shed 7 bases, with 11 bases lying between them. Germline assignment: CDR1 SGDLS and CDR2 YYNGEE. The CDR3 sequence is 13 residues long.

The chain couples TRBV2 to TRBJ2-2; 7 positions agree with TRBD2. Germline V lookup: CDR1 SNHLY, CDR2 FYNNEI. The CDR3 runs 15 residues. V shed 5 bases and J 4 bases; nucleotides not matched to a gene: 7. CDR3 bases: TGTGCCAGCAGTAGGGACTATGAAGGCACCGGGGAGCTGTTTTTT. It yields the protein CASSRDYEGTGELFF. Looking up the rest from reference TRBV2 and TRBJ2-2 gives the full variable domain: EPEVTQTPSHQVTQMGQEVILRCVPISNHLYFYWYRQILGQKVEFLVSFYNNEISEKSEIFDDQFSVERPDGSNFTLKIRSTKLEDSAMYFCASSRDYEGTGELFFGEGSRLTVL.